This T cell receptor (beta chain) is drawn from a study of beta chain features in type 1 diabetes. Study findings and constraints: Fewer junction insertions and more nucleotide deletions appeared in type 1 diabetes patients. Patients showed naive, central memory and Treg TCRB repertoires that appeared more similar than those of healthy donors. Shortening of TCRB CDR3s, moderate but significant, appeared in all four CD4+ subsets of Type 1 diabetes patients. A definitive answer on HLA type influencing TCRB rearrangement was not reached here.

Trimming stripped 1 base from V and 2 bases from J, with 8 bases between. Germline V gene lookup returns CDR1 GTSNPN and CDR2 SVGIG (reference sequence). There are 13 residues in the CDR3. Isolated RNA was reverse transcribed in full, so expressed TCRB transcripts were sequenced. The assay was immunoSEQ multiplex PCR, and TCRdb's table has in-frame clones only and misses some. The data hold 600,000 to 700,000 clones, with about an eighth observed a single time. Populations obtained by sorting all exceeded 95% purity. A few counts support this clone. The antigen is not known. The receptor was isolated from a man between 18 and 35 years old with type 1 diabetes. V gene TRBV30 combines with J gene TRBJ1-1, with D perhaps TRBD1 (5 bases). Sequenced material: naive CD4+ T cells from blood. CDR3 in amino acids: CAWSGDGNTEAFF. Written as DNA, the CDR3 is TGTGCCTGGAGTGGGGACGGTAACACTGAAGCTTTCTTT.